The clone carrying this T cell receptor beta chain has a handful of counts. Its cognate antigen is unknown. Germline V gene lookup returns CDR1 SGHNT and CDR2 YYREEE (reference sequence). The CDR3 contains 14 residues. V dropped 4 bases and J dropped 1 base, with 11 bases sitting between them. The sample originates from a study of cytomegalovirus exposure and HLA in healthy donors. Study information: Caucasian-associated ancestry cluster membership applied to about 80% of several hundred genotyped donors.

Findings and limits, study-wide: The study put some 150 TCR beta chains on its list as cytomegalovirus-associated. After further analysis at a later stage, around 17,000 TCR beta sequences were associated with HLA alleles at 0.05 false discovery rate.

The PCR employed 60 Vbeta primers together with 13 Jbeta primers. Sequencing was performed with immunoSEQ multiplex PCR; in TCRdb, only in-frame clones are kept and a portion is missing. The repertoire includes some 200,000 clones, 80% to 85% of them detected once, and about 2.3% sits in the top ten. The sequence was collected from a woman in her twenties or thirties in good health and CMV-seronegative. The chain has TRBV5-4 and TRBJ2-5; tentative D call: TRBD1 (6 bases). The sequencing input was PBMCs. The CDR3 coding sequence is TGTGCCAGCAGCCCCCGGACAGCCCAAGAGACCCAGTACTTC. Protein product: CASSPRTAQETQYF.